Below, 20 T cell receptor beta chains from the same sample are listed, as sequenced in a study of cytomegalovirus exposure and HLA in healthy donors. 60 Vbeta and 13 Jbeta primers were used in PCR. Data came from immunoSEQ multiplex PCR; TCRdb stores just in-frame clones and leaves some out. The sample has some 150,000 clones; about 70% are singletons. The specimen sequenced was PBMCs. The receptors here all came from a woman aged 35 to 49 in good health and CMV-seronegative.

The rearrangement links TRBV11-2 to TRBJ1-1; D gene uncertain. Looked up from germline, CDR1 is SGHAT and CDR2 is FQNNGV. CDR3 length equals 12 residues. Trimming removed 7 bases from V and 5 bases from J, with 11 bases in between. The DNA of the CDR3 is TGTGCCAGCAAGTCCCTCCAGACTGAAGCTTTCTTT. Translating gives CASKSLQTEAFF.

The chain's CDR3 is CASNPHPGTGAYEQYF. The CDR3 coding sequence is TGTGCCAGCAACCCGCATCCCGGGACAGGGGCTTACGAGCAGTACTTC. This chain connects TRBV5-4 to TRBJ2-7, with 10 bases lining up with TRBD1. The CDR3 totals 16 residues. Trimming took 6 bases from V and 4 from J; bases not matched to a gene: 13. The V gene's germline CDR1 is SGHNT and CDR2 YYREEE (reference sequence).

The chain combines TRBV5-4 with TRBJ2-7; a possible D gene is TRBD1 (8 bases). From germline, CDR1 is SGHNT and CDR2 YYREEE (reference sequence). Trimming removed 4 bases from V and 2 bases from J, with 16 bases in between. The CDR3 totals 15 residues. CDR3 sequence (DNA): TGTGCCAGCAGCAGTGGCACAGGGGGGGCCTACGAGCAGTACTTC. The encoded protein is CASSSGTGGAYEQYF.

This chain uses TRBV7-3 with TRBJ1-1; TRBD1 agrees at 10 bases. The CDR3 has 12 residues. Germline V lookup: CDR1 SGHTA, CDR2 FQGTGA. V shed 5 bases and J 11 bases; nucleotides not matched to a gene: 5. The CDR3 DNA follows: TGTGCCAGCAGCCCCGGACAGGGGGGGGCTTTCTTT. It encodes CASSPGQGGAFF.

This chain links TRBV29-1 with TRBJ2-2; the D gene is possibly TRBD2 (5 bases). CDR1 is SQVTM and CDR2 is ANQGSEA in the germline V gene. The CDR3 spans 13 residues. Trimming stripped 1 base from V and 5 bases from J, with 8 bases between. In DNA, the CDR3 is TGCAGCGTTGAAGGGGAGAATACCGGGGAGCTGTTTTTT. This gives the protein CSVEGENTGELFF.

The CDR3 DNA reads TGTGCCAGCAGCCTCGAGGCCCTATCGTTAAACACCATATATTTT. Residues: CASSLEALSLNTIYF. V usage is TRBV4-2 and J usage is TRBJ1-3; D is uncertain. The germline gives CDR1 LGHNA, CDR2 YNFKEQ. V lost 4 bases and J lost 6, with 16 bases in between. CDR3 length: 15 residues.

This sequence joins TRBV10-2 and TRBJ2-3; 8 bases are a match to TRBD2. V trimming: 5 bases; J trimming: 3 bases; junction bases outside the gene matches: 4. The CDR3 runs to 14 residues. Germline V lookup: CDR1 WSHSY, CDR2 SAAADI. The CDR3 here is CASSYTGGTDTQYF. The CDR3 DNA follows: TGCGCCAGCAGTTACACGGGGGGGACAGATACGCAGTATTTT.

In its sample, this clone was seen a few times. The CDR3 here is CASSETGVTDTQYF. CDR3 sequence (DNA): TGTGCCAGCAGTGAAACGGGGGTTACAGATACGCAGTATTTT. The chain employs TRBV6-1 and TRBJ2-3; D possibly corresponds to TRBD2 (6 bases). The germline V gene encodes CDR1 MNHNS and CDR2 SASEGT. This CDR3 spans 14 amino acids. With 2 bases removed from V and 3 bases from J, the gap between germline ends came to 9 bases.

The rearrangement links TRBV9 to TRBJ1-6; 7 bases line up with TRBD1. The CDR3 totals 16 residues. J was trimmed by 5 bases and V by 2 bases; bases with no gene match: 7. Germline CDR1 is SGDLS and CDR2 is YYNGEE. Written as DNA, the CDR3 is TGTGCCAGCAGCGTTACACAGGGGCCTAATAATTCACCCCTCCACTTT. Translated, it gives CASSVTQGPNNSPLHF.

The chain uses TRBV19 and TRBJ2-2; D perhaps matches TRBD2 (7 bases). Germline CDR1 and CDR2: LNHDA and SQIVND (reference sequence). CDR3 length: 15 amino acids. Trimming shortened V by 6 bases and J by 3 bases, and 14 bases separated the two germline ends. CDR3 in amino acids: CASSLGGADTGELFF. The CDR3 nucleotides are TGTGCCAGTAGCCTTGGGGGGGCCGACACCGGGGAGCTGTTTTTT.

The chain uses TRBV9 and TRBJ1-1, with D possibly matching TRBD1 (6 bases). CDR3 length: 15 amino acids. V lost 0 bases, J lost 4 bases, and 13 bases lay in between. Germline V gives CDR1 SGDLS, CDR2 YYNGEE. The CDR3 DNA reads TGTGCCAGCAGCGTAGGGGGAGGGGGGATCACTGAAGCTTTCTTT. Translation gives CASSVGGGGITEAFF.

In its sample, this clone was seen once. V is TRBV7-2 and J is TRBJ1-1, with D hard to call. The V and J ends lost 1 base and 4 bases respectively, with 10 bases between them. Germline V CDR1 and CDR2: SGHTA, FQGNSA. CDR3 length: 14 amino acids. In DNA form, the CDR3 reads TGTGCCAGCAGCTTAGTATCAGGTGGCACTGAAGCTTTCTTT. Amino acid sequence: CASSLVSGGTEAFF.

This clone showed up just a few times. The chain carries TRBV5-1 and TRBJ2-7; no reliable D call. From germline, CDR1 is SGHRS and CDR2 YFSETQ. The CDR3 totals 9 residues. V was shortened by 6 bases and J by 7 bases, with 5 bases between the two germline ends. CDR3 region: CASKAEQYF. CDR3 DNA: TGCGCCAGCAAAGCAGAGCAGTACTTC.

This chain connects TRBV18 to TRBJ1-5; D remains ambiguous. V lost 3 bases and J lost 3, with 12 bases in between. Germline values: CDR1 KGHSH, CDR2 LQKENI. The CDR3 spans 15 residues. The CDR3 loop reads CASSPREASNQPQHF. The CDR3 coding sequence is TGTGCCAGCTCACCGCGGGAGGCCTCCAATCAGCCCCAGCATTTT. The whole variable domain, filled in from reference TRBV18 and TRBJ1-5, reads NAGVMQNPRHLVRRRGQEARLRCSPMKGHSHVYWYRQLPEEGLKFMVYLQKENIIDESGMPKERFSAEFPKEGPSILRIQQVVRGDSAAYFCASSPREASNQPQHFGDGTRLSIL.

V and J are TRBV28 and TRBJ1-1, with 7 bases that match TRBD1. The CDR3 contains 20 residues. CDR1 MDHEN and CDR2 SYDVKM come from the germline V gene. V shed 7 bases and J 3 bases; nucleotides not matched to a gene: 26. CDR3 DNA sequence: TGTGCCAGCATCCAAGGGGATCCCGAGACAGGGCCGTTTTTGGACACTGAAGCTTTCTTT. Encoded protein: CASIQGDPETGPFLDTEAFF.

J is TRBJ1-2 and V is TRBV5-4; no clear D gene. Trimming stripped 5 bases from V and 3 bases from J, with 11 bases between. The CDR3 covers 13 residues. The V gene's germline CDR1 is SGHNT and CDR2 YYREEE (reference sequence). The DNA for the CDR3 is TGTGCCAGCAGAACGACCGGAGACTATGGCTACACCTTC. Encoded protein: CASRTTGDYGYTF.

This clone was counted only a few times. This chain connects TRBV6-1 to TRBJ2-1; no reliable D call. CDR3 length: 13 amino acids. Germline V gene data show CDR1 as MNHNS and CDR2 as SASEGT. Trimming pared 3 bases from V and 4 bases from J, leaving 7 bases between. The CDR3 loop reads CASSEQLYNEQFF. The CDR3 nucleotides read TGTGCCAGCAGTGAGCAGTTGTACAATGAGCAGTTCTTC.

This clone turned up a few times. The chain employs TRBV30 and TRBJ1-2; D possibly corresponds to TRBD1 (6 bases). The CDR3 extends over 12 amino acids. The germline CDR1 and CDR2 sequences are GTSNPN and SVGIG (reference sequence). The V gene lost 2 bases and the J gene lost 6 bases, with 10 bases spanning the gap. This chain's CDR3 is CAWSPGTNGYTF. The CDR3, as DNA: TGTGCCTGGAGTCCCGGGACAAATGGCTACACCTTC.

The chain recombines TRBV6-6 with TRBJ1-5; possible D gene TRBD1, 6 bases. The CDR3 totals 14 residues. The germline gives CDR1 MNHNY, CDR2 SVGAGI (reference sequence). V lost 6 bases to trimming and J lost 3 bases, with 12 bases between them. CDR3 residues: CASRRTEVNQPQHF. The CDR3, as DNA: TGTGCCAGCAGACGGACAGAAGTCAATCAGCCCCAGCATTTT.

The genes are TRBV5-5 and TRBJ1-1, with D tentatively TRBD1 (6 bases). Trimming took off 0 bases at V and 10 bases at J, with 13 bases between the two ends. The CDR3 length is 13 residues. Per the germline V gene, CDR1 is SGHKS and CDR2 is YYEKEE (reference sequence). Written as DNA, the CDR3 is TGTGCCAGCAGCTTGGACACAGGGAGGGTAGCTTTCTTT. Translation gives CASSLDTGRVAFF.